These T cell receptor beta chains were read from a single sample in a study of long-term antiretroviral therapy in people with HIV. Some clones are missing from TCRdb's copy, which holds only in-frame ones; the method was immunoSEQ multiplex PCR. The repertoire holds fewer than 25,000 clones, with over 85% as singletons. The sequencing here drew on unsorted PBMCs, taken roughly 5.1 years after starting antiretroviral therapy. The receptors originated from a woman in her fifties or sixties with HIV. Each CDR3 is given with its conserved first and last residue. D genes are given only for firm matches. Clone size is not always given. Where it is, it says once, few, many or a class for expanded clones.

-,TRBJ1-3,-,TRBV9,TGTGCCAGCAGCTACGGACAGTCAGGAAACACCATATATTTT,CASSYGQSGNTIYF
-,TRBJ1-2,once,TRBV4-3,TGCGCCAGCAGCCAAGGTCTGGCCGGGGGCGATGGCTACACCTTC,CASSQGLAGGDGYTF
TRBD2,TRBJ2-3,-,TRBV2,TGTGCCAGCAACCAGCGGGAGGTCCCGACCGAGACAGATACGCAGTATTTT,CASNQREVPTETDTQYF
TRBD1,TRBJ2-7,-,TRBV7-6,TGTGCCAGCAGCAGACAGGGGGCAGTGTCCTACGAGCAGTACTTC,CASSRQGAVSYEQYF
TRBD2,TRBJ2-7,-,TRBV7-2,TGTGCCAGCAGCTTAATCGGACTAGCGGGATTGAGGGAGCAGTACTTC,CASSLIGLAGLREQYF
-,TRBJ2-7,-,TRBV6-6,TGTGCCAGCAGTTACGGACGGTACGAGCAGTACTTC,CASSYGRYEQYF
-,TRBJ2-1,-,TRBV5-6,TGTGCCAGCAGCTTGCTCGGGGAGTCCTACAATGAGCAGTTCTTC,CASSLLGESYNEQFF
TRBD1,TRBJ1-1,-,TRBV27,TGTGCCAGCAGTCGACAGGGGGCAGGTACTGAAGCTTTCTTT,CASSRQGAGTEAFF
-,TRBJ1-1,-,TRBV25-1,TGTGCCAGCAGTGTAGGGGGGCACCCTGAAGCTTTCTTT,CASSVGGHPEAFF
TRBD1,TRBJ2-2,-,TRBV7-9,TGTGCCAGCAGCTCAAGACAGGGGGCGACCGGGGAGCTGTTTTTT,CASSSRQGATGELFF
-,TRBJ1-1,-,TRBV7-9,TGTGCCAGCAGCTTAGGAGGGGCATCCGCCCGGGACACTGAAGCTTTCTTT,CASSLGGASARDTEAFF
-,TRBJ2-1,-,TRBV29-1,TGCAGCGCTGAACACGGGGCTGAGCAGTTCTTC,CSAEHGAEQFF
-,TRBJ1-2,-,TRBV5-1,TGCGCCAGCAGCTTGGTGGGGGGTAACTATGGCTACACCTTC,CASSLVGGNYGYTF
-,TRBJ1-3,-,TRBV6-5,TGTGCCAGCAGTTACGGGGGGGCTGGAAACACCATATATTTT,CASSYGGAGNTIYF
TRBD1,TRBJ1-2,-,TRBV29-1,TGCAGCGACGGGACAGATCTCTATGGCTACACCTTC,CSDGTDLYGYTF
-,TRBJ2-7,once,TRBV5-1,TGCGCCAGCAGTTACGGACAAGGCTACGAGCAGTACTTC,CASSYGQGYEQYF
TRBD1,TRBJ2-5,-,TRBV10-3,TGTGCCATCAGTGACCTAGACAGGGGGCATTTAGAGACCCAGTACTTC,CAISDLDRGHLETQYF
-,TRBJ2-3,-,TRBV6-1,TGTGCCAGCGGGGTCACCACAGATACGCAGTATTTT,CASGVTTDTQYF
-,TRBJ2-1,-,TRBV5-8,TGTGCCAGCAGCTTGGGCAGGGGCTACAATGAGCAGTTCTTC,CASSLGRGYNEQFF
-,TRBJ2-7,once,TRBV27,TGTGCCAGCAGTTTATCGCTAGACTACGAGCAGTACTTC,CASSLSLDYEQYF
-,TRBJ1-3,-,TRBV13,TGTGCCAGCAGCGGGGGTAACTCTGGAAACACCATATATTTT,CASSGGNSGNTIYF
TRBD2,TRBJ2-2,-,TRBV10-3,TGTGCCATCCCCCGACTAGCGGAGAACACCGGGGAGCTGTTTTTT,CAIPRLAENTGELFF
-,TRBJ2-7,-,TRBV29-1,TGCAGCGCCCTTACCGGGAAGGGCTACGAGCAGTACTTC,CSALTGKGYEQYF
-,TRBJ2-7,-,TRBV27,TGTGCCAGCTCGCACGACAGGACGTACGAGCAGTACTTC,CASSHDRTYEQYF
-,TRBJ1-2,-,TRBV7-6,TGTGCCAGCAGCCCAGCAACAGGAGGGCGTTGGGGCTACACCTTC,CASSPATGGRWGYTF
TRBD2,TRBJ2-7,-,TRBV4-3,TGCGCCAGCAGCCAAGAGATGCCGGGGGCGGGGGGATACGAGCAGTACTTC,CASSQEMPGAGGYEQYF
-,TRBJ1-1,-,TRBV5-1,TGCGCCAGCAGTGAACAGGGAAAAAGGAACACTGAAGCTTTCTTT,CASSEQGKRNTEAFF
-,TRBJ2-6,-,TRBV28,TGTGCCAGCAGGCTCAGGGATCCTGGGGCCAACGTCCTGACTTTC,CASRLRDPGANVLTF